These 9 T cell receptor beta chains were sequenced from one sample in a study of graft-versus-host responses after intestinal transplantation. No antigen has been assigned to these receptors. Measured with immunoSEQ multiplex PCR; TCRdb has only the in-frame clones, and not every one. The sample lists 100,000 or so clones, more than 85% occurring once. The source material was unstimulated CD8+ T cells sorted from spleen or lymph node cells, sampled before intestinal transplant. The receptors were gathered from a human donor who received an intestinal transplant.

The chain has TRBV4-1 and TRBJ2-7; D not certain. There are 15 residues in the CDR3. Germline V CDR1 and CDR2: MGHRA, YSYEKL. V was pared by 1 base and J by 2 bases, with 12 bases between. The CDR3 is CASSQGLAFAYEQYF. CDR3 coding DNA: TGCGCCAGCAGCCAAGGGTTAGCCTTCGCCTACGAGCAGTACTTC.

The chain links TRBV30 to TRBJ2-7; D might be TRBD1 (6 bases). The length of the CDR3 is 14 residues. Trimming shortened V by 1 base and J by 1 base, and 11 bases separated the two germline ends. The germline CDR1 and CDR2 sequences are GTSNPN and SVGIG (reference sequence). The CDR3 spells CAWSAGTGSYEQYF. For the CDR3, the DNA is TGTGCCTGGAGTGCCGGAACAGGGTCCTACGAGCAGTACTTC.

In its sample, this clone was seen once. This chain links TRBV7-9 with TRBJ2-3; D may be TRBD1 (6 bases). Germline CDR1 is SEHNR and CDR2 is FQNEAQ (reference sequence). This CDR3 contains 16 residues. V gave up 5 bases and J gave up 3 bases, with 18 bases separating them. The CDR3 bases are TGTGCCAGCAGCCCCCCCTCGGACAGCTTGACAGATACGCAGTATTTT. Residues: CASSPPSDSLTDTQYF. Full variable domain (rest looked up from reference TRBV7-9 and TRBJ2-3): DTGVSQNPRHKITKRGQNVTFRCDPISEHNRLYWYRQTLGQGPEFLTYFQNEAQLEKSRLLSDRFSAERPKGSFSTLEIQRTEQGDSAMYLCASSPPSDSLTDTQYFGPGTRLTVL.

CDR3 sequence reads: CASNSPTGSSGSGANVLTF. CDR3 coding DNA: TGTGCCAGTAATTCTCCGACAGGGTCCAGCGGCTCTGGGGCCAACGTCCTGACTTTC. V and J are TRBV19 and TRBJ2-6; the match to TRBD1 covers 7 bases. The CDR3 loop spans 19 amino acids. Per the germline V gene, CDR1 is LNHDA and CDR2 is SQIVND (reference sequence). Trimming removed 7 bases from V and 0 bases from J; junction bases left unmatched: 15.

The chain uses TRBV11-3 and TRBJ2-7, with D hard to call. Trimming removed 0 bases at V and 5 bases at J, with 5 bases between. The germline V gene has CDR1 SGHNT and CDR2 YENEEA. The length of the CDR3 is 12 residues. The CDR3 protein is CASSLDPNEQYF. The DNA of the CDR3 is TGTGCCAGCAGCTTAGATCCCAACGAGCAGTACTTC.

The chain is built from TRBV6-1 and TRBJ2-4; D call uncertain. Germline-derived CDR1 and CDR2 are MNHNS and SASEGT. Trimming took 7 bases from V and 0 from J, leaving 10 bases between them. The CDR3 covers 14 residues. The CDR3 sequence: CASTEHLAKNIQYF. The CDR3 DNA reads TGTGCCAGCACCGAACACCTAGCCAAAAACATTCAGTACTTC.

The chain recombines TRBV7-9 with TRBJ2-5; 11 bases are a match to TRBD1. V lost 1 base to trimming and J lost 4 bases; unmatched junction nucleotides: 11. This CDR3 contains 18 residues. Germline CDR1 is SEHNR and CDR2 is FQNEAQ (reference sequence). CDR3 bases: TGTGCCAGCAGCTTAGTAACCCTAGGACAGGGGGCTGGAGAGACCCAGTACTTC. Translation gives CASSLVTLGQGAGETQYF.

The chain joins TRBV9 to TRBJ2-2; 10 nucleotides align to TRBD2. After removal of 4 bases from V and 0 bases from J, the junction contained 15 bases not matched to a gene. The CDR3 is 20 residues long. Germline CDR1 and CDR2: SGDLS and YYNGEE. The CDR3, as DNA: TGTGCCAGCAGCAATAGCGGGGGGCCGCCGGCAGAATCGAACACCGGGGAGCTGTTTTTT. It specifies CASSNSGGPPAESNTGELFF.

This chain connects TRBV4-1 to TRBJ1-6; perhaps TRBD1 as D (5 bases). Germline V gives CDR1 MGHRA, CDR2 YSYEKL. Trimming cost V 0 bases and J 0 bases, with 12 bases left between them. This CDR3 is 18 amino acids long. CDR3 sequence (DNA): TGCGCCAGCAGCCAAGATTCCCCGGGGGACTCCTATAATTCACCCCTCCACTTT. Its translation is CASSQDSPGDSYNSPLHF.